The clone carrying this T cell receptor (beta chain) occurred a few times. The antigen remains unidentified. The source of the sample is a study of naive and memory T cell subsets. The beta constant-region primer was an equimolar mix of two oligonucleotides covering TRBC1 and TRBC2. Ligated cDNA was amplified by four rounds of PCR with nested alpha and beta constant-region primers and SP2. TCRdb redid the calling of the UMI-ligation and nested PCR reads with MiXCR, one entry per CDR3 protein. The table records about 120,000 distinct CDR3 sequences, roughly 36% of them present only once. V lost 5 bases and J 0 bases, leaving 14 bases between the germline ends. This CDR3 region has 15 residues. The V gene's germline CDR1 is LNHDA and CDR2 SQIVND (reference sequence). General study findings and limits: Over 95% of naive TCR sequences appeared only once after error correction, unlike memory subsets.

The sequenced sample was central memory CD4+ T cells from blood. The rearrangement links TRBV19 to TRBJ2-7; D assignment may be TRBD1 or TRBD2 (5 bases each). The TCR comes from a human donor in good health. CDR3 bases: TGTGCCAGTAGTCCCCGTTATGGGACCTCCTACGAGCAGTACTTC. It encodes CASSPRYGTSYEQYF.